This TCR beta chain was captured in a study of beta chain features in type 1 diabetes. Overall study context: The patients were much like the healthy donors in age, gender and cell yields.

Deletions cut 3 bases from V and 5 bases from J, with 19 bases between. The germline gives CDR1 MNHEY, CDR2 SMNVEV (reference sequence). The CDR3 totals 16 residues. Donors contributed one heparinised blood draw apiece, averaging about 116 mL. Via CD45RO/CCR7/CD25/CD127/CD95/CD27, cells of the CD4+ naive, central memory, regulatory and stem cell-like memory subsets were sorted. Purity (above 98%) was reached by all sorted populations. The whole isolated RNA underwent reverse transcription, so sequencing captured expressed TCRB transcripts. Profiled with immunoSEQ multiplex PCR; TCRdb holds only in-frame clones, not every one. The repertoire includes 350,000 to 450,000 clones, more than 12% of them detected once, and approximately 0.019% sits in the top ten.

Specimen: naive CD4+ T cells from blood. The clonotype was recovered from a woman between 18 and 29 years old in good health. J is TRBJ1-1 and V is TRBV27; maybe TRBD1 (5 bases). The CDR3 region is CASSFGGFGGQTEAFF. As DNA, the CDR3 is TGTGCCAGCAGTTTTGGAGGGTTTGGGGGTCAAACTGAAGCTTTCTTT.